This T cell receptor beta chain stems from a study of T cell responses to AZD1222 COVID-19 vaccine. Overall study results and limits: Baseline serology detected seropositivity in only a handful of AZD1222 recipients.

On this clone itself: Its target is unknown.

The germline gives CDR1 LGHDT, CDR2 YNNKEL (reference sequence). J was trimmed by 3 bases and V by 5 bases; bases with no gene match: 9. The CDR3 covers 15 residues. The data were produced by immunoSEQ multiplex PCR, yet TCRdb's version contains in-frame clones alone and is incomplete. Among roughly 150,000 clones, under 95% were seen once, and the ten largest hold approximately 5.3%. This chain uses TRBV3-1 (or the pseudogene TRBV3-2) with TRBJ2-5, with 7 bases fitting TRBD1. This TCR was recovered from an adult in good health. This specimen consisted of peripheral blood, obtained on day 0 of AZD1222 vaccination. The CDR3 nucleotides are TGTGCCAGCAGCTACAAAAACAGGGGAGAAGAGACCCAGTACTTC. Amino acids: CASSYKNRGEETQYF.